This T cell receptor beta chain appears in the sequencing data of a study of T cells in women clearing cervical HPV infection. Study outcomes and limitations: Each sample's T-cell count was unknown, possibly confounding richness. CIN3+ cases had significantly higher TCR repertoire richness than controls, but evenness did not differ.

A remark on this clone: The antigen is not known. The read finishes 3 residues shy of the CDR3 end, and the germline J gene is used to complete it.

The CDR3 is 13 residues long. The germline V gene encodes CDR1 GTSNPN and CDR2 SVGIG (reference sequence). V was cut by 3 bases and J by 8 bases, with 13 bases left in between. Data came from immunoSEQ multiplex PCR; TCRdb stores just in-frame clones and leaves some out. The sample spans 30,000 to 35,000 clones; the ten largest clones claim around 18%. The chain carries TRBV30 and TRBJ1-4; the D is unclear. The receptor's source is a woman between 18 and 75 years old with a cervical HPV16 infection that either progressed to CIN3+ or cleared (not recorded which). Material: blood buffy coat. Incomplete CDR3 DNA: TGTGCCTGGAGCACAGACGTGGTGGAAAAA. The encoded protein is CAWSTDVVEK. The CDR3 in its entirety is CAWSTDVVEKLFF.